These 25 T cell receptor beta chains came from one sample sequenced in a study of cytomegalovirus exposure and HLA in healthy donors. This PCR relied on a set of 60 Vbeta primers and 13 Jbeta primers. Generated by immunoSEQ multiplex PCR, the TCRdb table keeps only in-frame clones and is missing some. The table lists 95,000 to 150,000 clones, more than 60% of them singletons. The sequenced sample was PBMCs. The receptors were sampled from a man between 18 and 35 years old in good health and CMV-seronegative.

The chain uses TRBV5-5 and TRBJ1-2, with D possibly matching TRBD1 (6 bases). Per germline, CDR1 SGHKS and CDR2 YYEKEE (reference sequence). Trimming removed 4 bases at V and 3 bases at J, with 19 bases between. This CDR3 has 16 residues. The CDR3 sequence is CASSPYYRTDYYGYTF. As DNA, the CDR3 is TGTGCCAGCAGCCCCTACTATAGGACAGACTACTATGGCTACACCTTC.

The CDR3 here is CASGQAGTQRQPQHF. DNA of the CDR3: TGTGCCAGCGGACAGGCCGGGACACAAAGACAGCCCCAGCATTTT. This sequence joins TRBV6-5 and TRBJ1-5, with 7 bases aligning to TRBD1. V shed 8 bases, J shed 7 bases, and the junction held 14 bases outside the gene matches. Germline V gene data show CDR1 as MNHEY and CDR2 as SVGAGI. There are 15 residues in the CDR3.

V is TRBV30 and J is TRBJ1-6; the match to TRBD1 covers 9 bases. With 4 bases clipped from V and 8 bases from J, the junction kept 12 bases outside the gene matches. This CDR3 region has 16 residues. CDR1 and CDR2 (germline): GTSNPN, SVGIG (reference sequence). CDR3 amino acids: CAWKKLGQGKDSPLHF. DNA for the CDR3: TGTGCCTGGAAGAAATTAGGACAGGGGAAGGATTCACCCCTCCACTTT.

The rearrangement links TRBV6-5 to TRBJ1-1; D not resolved. Germline V CDR1 and CDR2: MNHEY, SVGAGI. This CDR3 region has 14 residues. Trimming took 0 bases from V and 1 from J, leaving 6 bases between them. CDR3 sequence: CASSYSRSNTEAFF. DNA for the CDR3: TGTGCCAGCAGTTACTCGAGGTCGAACACTGAAGCTTTCTTT.

This clone was seen a single time. This chain uses TRBV5-1 with TRBJ1-1; the D gene is possibly TRBD1 (6 bases). CDR3 length: 14 amino acids. The ends were cut back, 1 base at V and 0 bases at J, with 7 bases in the middle. Looked up from germline, CDR1 is SGHRS and CDR2 is YFSETQ. CDR3 DNA sequence: TGCGCCAGCAGCTTGACAGGGATGAACACTGAAGCTTTCTTT. This translates into CASSLTGMNTEAFF.

The chain is built from TRBV6-6 and TRBJ1-1; 7 bases map to TRBD1. Germline CDR1 is MNHNY and CDR2 is SVGAGI (reference sequence). With V trimmed by 7 bases and J by 1 base, 6 bases remained unmatched. The CDR3 is made up of 14 amino acids. CDR3 amino acids: CASTTDRRNTEAFF. The DNA of the CDR3 is TGTGCCAGCACCACGGACAGGAGGAACACTGAAGCTTTCTTT.

The CDR3: CASSQVSGPSSTDTQYF. CDR3 DNA sequence: TGTGCCAGCAGCCAAGTAAGCGGGCCTTCGAGCACAGATACGCAGTATTTT. This chain uses TRBV14 with TRBJ2-3, with D tentatively TRBD2 (6 bases). This CDR3 is 17 amino acids long. The V end lost 1 base, the J end lost 0 bases, and 14 bases lay between the germline ends. Germline-derived CDR1 and CDR2 are SGHDN and FVKESK.

The table lists this clone with a few counts. The chain combines TRBV5-6 with TRBJ2-1, with D possibly matching TRBD1 (5 bases). CDR1 is SGHDT and CDR2 is YYEEEE in the germline V gene. The CDR3 consists of 15 residues. V lost 7 bases and J lost 5, with 19 bases in between. The CDR3 nucleotides read TGTGCCAGCCTTACCGCCCCTCCAGGGAACAATGAGCAGTTCTTC. It specifies CASLTAPPGNNEQFF.

This chain joins TRBV27 and TRBJ1-2; tentatively, D is TRBD1 (6 bases). Deletions cut 5 bases from V and 5 bases from J, with 24 bases between. Germline CDR1 MNHEY, CDR2 SMNVEV (reference sequence). CDR3 length: 17 amino acids. CDR3 protein: CASSPNIIGQRIYGYTF. Here the CDR3 DNA reads TGTGCCAGCAGTCCCAATATAATCGGACAGCGCATTTATGGCTACACCTTC.

The chain combines TRBV5-6 with TRBJ1-2, with TRBD1 matching 9 bases. Germline V gene lookup returns CDR1 SGHDT and CDR2 YYEEEE. The length of the CDR3 is 17 residues. V lost 4 bases, J lost 0 bases, and 10 bases stayed unmatched. In nucleotides, the CDR3 is TGTGCCAGCAGCCTGACACAGGGGGCAATTACTAACTATGGCTACACCTTC. This codes for CASSLTQGAITNYGYTF.

This rearrangement joins TRBV5-4 to TRBJ2-5, with D perhaps TRBD2 (6 bases). The CDR3 length is 14 residues. The germline V gene encodes CDR1 SGHNT and CDR2 YYREEE (reference sequence). V was trimmed by 4 bases and J by 5 bases, leaving 15 bases between them. CDR3 nucleotide sequence: TGTGCCAGCAGCCCGCCCGGGGGTGGGGAGACCCAGTACTTC. Translation gives CASSPPGGGETQYF.

This clone was seen a handful of times. This chain connects TRBV19 to TRBJ1-5; D gene unclear. V was shortened by 5 bases and J by 3 bases, with 17 bases between the two germline ends. Germline V gene lookup returns CDR1 LNHDA and CDR2 SQIVND (reference sequence). The CDR3 runs 16 residues. Here the CDR3 reads CASSASTPGVNQPQHF. CDR3 nucleotides: TGTGCCAGTAGTGCCTCGACTCCGGGTGTCAATCAGCCCCAGCATTTT.

The CDR3 sequence is CASSRGPPGELFF. The DNA of the CDR3 is TGTGCCAGCAGCCGTGGCCCGCCCGGGGAGCTGTTTTTT. The gene calls are TRBV5-6 and TRBJ2-2; D is undetermined. Per germline, CDR1 SGHDT and CDR2 YYEEEE. The V end lost 4 bases, the J end lost 6 bases, and 10 bases lay between the germline ends. The CDR3 is made up of 13 amino acids.

This sequence joins TRBV29-1 and TRBJ2-1; 14 bases match TRBD2. CDR1 is SQVTM and CDR2 is ANQGSEA in the germline V gene. CDR3 length: 16 amino acids. The trim removed 3 bases at V and 6 bases at J, leaving 7 bases unmatched. CDR3 sequence (DNA): TGCAGCGTTGATGATAGACTAGCGGGGGGGCCCAATGAGCAGTTCTTC. Protein: CSVDDRLAGGPNEQFF.

This rearrangement joins TRBV6-1 to TRBJ2-3, with D possibly being TRBD1 (6 bases). This CDR3 has 14 residues. Trimming stripped 6 bases from V and 2 bases from J, with 12 bases between. The germline gives CDR1 MNHNS, CDR2 SASEGT. In nucleotides, the CDR3 is TGTGCCAGCAGATTGACAGGTATCACAGATACGCAGTATTTT. Encoded protein: CASRLTGITDTQYF.

As concerns this clone: The sample has other DNA sequences that encode this CDR3 too. The chain has TRBV7-2 and TRBJ1-1; D is ambiguous. V lost 2 bases and J lost 5, with 9 bases in between. The CDR3 runs to 13 residues. CDR1 is SGHTA, CDR2 FQGNSA, per germline. The CDR3 nucleotides are TGTGCCAGCAGCTTACCCCAGGATACTGAAGCTTTCTTT. This codes for CASSLPQDTEAFF.

The V gene is TRBV7-2, the J gene TRBJ2-1; D not resolved. Germline V CDR1 and CDR2: SGHTA, FQGNSA. Trimming removed 5 bases from V and 9 bases from J, with 17 bases in between. The CDR3 has 14 residues. CDR3: CASSELLYPSEQFF. In DNA form, the CDR3 reads TGTGCCAGCAGCGAACTTCTTTACCCCTCTGAGCAGTTCTTC.

The CDR3 loop is CASRLSGLAGFEQYF. CDR3 nucleotide sequence: TGTGCCAGCAGATTAAGCGGACTAGCGGGGTTCGAGCAGTACTTC. The chain links TRBV6-1 to TRBJ2-7; 12 nucleotides match TRBD2. The CDR3 runs 15 residues. CDR1 is MNHNS and CDR2 is SASEGT in the germline V gene. The V and J ends lost 6 bases and 6 bases, in that order; junction bases with no gene match: 9.

This rearrangement joins TRBV19 to TRBJ1-2; D is unclear. V was clipped by 5 bases and J by 0 bases, with 7 bases between them. The CDR3 is made up of 13 amino acids. Per the germline V gene, CDR1 is LNHDA and CDR2 is SQIVND (reference sequence). The CDR3 is CASSFTANYGYTF. CDR3 nucleotide sequence: TGTGCCAGTAGTTTCACAGCTAACTATGGCTACACCTTC.

The chain couples TRBV7-9 to TRBJ1-5, with D tentatively TRBD1 (5 bases). Deletions cut 1 base from V and 5 bases from J, with 12 bases between. CDR3 length: 15 amino acids. In germline, CDR1 is SEHNR, CDR2 FQNEAQ (reference sequence). The CDR3 DNA reads as TGTGCCAGCAGCTTAGATTCTGGGGGGTATCAGCCCCAGCATTTT. It yields the protein CASSLDSGGYQPQHF.

As DNA, the CDR3 is TGTGCCAGCAGCGCCCACGCGGGCGGCTACACCTTC. Protein sequence: CASSAHAGGYTF. The chain uses TRBV11-3 and TRBJ1-2, with D unresolved. The CDR3 runs to 12 residues. Trimming left V 5 bases short and J 8 bases short, with 12 bases between. CDR1 SGHNT and CDR2 YENEEA come from the germline V gene.

The rearrangement uses TRBV5-1 and TRBJ1-1; D is undetermined. The CDR3 sequence is 15 residues long. With 4 bases removed from V and 4 bases from J, the gap between germline ends came to 17 bases. Germline assignment: CDR1 SGHRS and CDR2 YFSETQ. The chain's CDR3 is CASSPGGLGGTEAFF. CDR3 in DNA: TGCGCCAGCAGCCCGGGAGGGCTAGGTGGCACTGAAGCTTTCTTT.

The V and J genes are TRBV27 and TRBJ1-1; perhaps TRBD1 as D (6 bases). Trimming stripped 5 bases from V and 3 bases from J, with 22 bases between. The V gene's germline CDR1 is MNHEY and CDR2 SMNVEV (reference sequence). CDR3 length: 17 amino acids. As DNA, the CDR3 is TGTGCCAGCAGTCCTATCCCTACCAGGGGACCCGACACTGAAGCTTTCTTT. Translation: CASSPIPTRGPDTEAFF.

This chain connects TRBV19 to TRBJ2-2; 7 positions match TRBD1. J lost 3 bases, V lost 7 bases, and 8 bases had no gene match. Germline CDR1 reads LNHDA; CDR2 reads SQIVND (reference sequence). The CDR3 loop spans 15 amino acids. DNA for the CDR3: TGTGCCAGTAATCTGGACAGGTGGGACACCGGGGAGCTGTTTTTT. This codes for CASNLDRWDTGELFF.

CDR3 in amino acids: CASSQDRSWSGELFF. For the CDR3, the DNA is TGTGCCAGCAGCCAGGACAGGTCCTGGTCCGGGGAGCTGTTTTTT. The chain carries TRBV7-6 and TRBJ2-2; TRBD1 matches 7 bases. V shed 5 bases, J shed 6 bases, and the junction held 9 bases outside the gene matches. Germline assignment: CDR1 SGHVS and CDR2 FNYEAQ. The CDR3 totals 15 residues.